These 18 T cell receptor beta chains were all obtained from the same sample, sequenced in a study of Siglec-9 on CD8 T cells in melanoma. Sequencing used immunoSEQ multiplex PCR; TCRdb keeps in-frame clones, though not all of them. Altogether more than 25,000 clones are present, about 80% being singletons, with the ten largest covering roughly 6.3%. Sequenced input: Siglec-9- CD8+ T cells sorted from blood. The receptors were sampled from a human donor in good health.

The CDR3 here is CASQAPSGRAHEQFF. Written as DNA, the CDR3 is TGTGCCAGTCAAGCCCCTAGCGGGAGGGCCCACGAGCAGTTCTTC. The V gene is TRBV19, the J gene TRBJ2-1; 12 nucleotides agree with TRBD2. V gave up 8 bases and J gave up 10 bases; unmatched junction bases: 12. CDR3 length: 15 amino acids. Per the germline V gene, CDR1 is LNHDA and CDR2 is SQIVND (reference sequence).

This clone is a singleton in its sample. CDR3 sequence reads: CASSPPTTDTQYF. The CDR3 DNA reads as TGTGCCAGCAGCCCTCCAACCACAGATACGCAGTATTTT. The chain joins TRBV13 to TRBJ2-3; D is ambiguous. The length of the CDR3 is 13 residues. V lost 5 bases and J lost 2, with 8 bases in between. Germline lookup yields CDR1 PRHDT and CDR2 FYEKMQ (reference sequence).

CDR3 protein: CASELVGQGNYGYTF. CDR3 coding DNA: TGTGCCAGTGAGCTGGTGGGACAGGGGAACTATGGCTACACCTTC. This chain uses TRBV19 with TRBJ1-2, with 10 bases fitting TRBD1. The junction had 8 bases not matched to a gene; V was cut back by 8 bases and J by 2 bases. Germline V lookup: CDR1 LNHDA, CDR2 SQIVND (reference sequence). The CDR3 is 15 amino acids.

The V and J genes are TRBV19 and TRBJ2-1; D possibly corresponds to TRBD2 (6 bases). This CDR3 has 14 amino acids. Deletions cut 4 bases from V and 3 bases from J, with 10 bases between. CDR1 is LNHDA, CDR2 SQIVND, per germline (reference sequence). The CDR3 here is CASSTFGSYNEQFF. Here the CDR3 DNA reads TGTGCCAGTAGTACGTTCGGGAGCTACAATGAGCAGTTCTTC.

The chain employs TRBV19 and TRBJ2-7, with D tentatively TRBD1 (5 bases). V was cut by 1 base and J by 3 bases, with 10 bases left in between. The CDR3 is 14 amino acids. Germline V gene data show CDR1 as LNHDA and CDR2 as SQIVND (reference sequence). This CDR3 reads CASSIVAGNYEQYF. CDR3 coding DNA: TGTGCCAGTAGTATAGTGGCAGGGAACTACGAGCAGTACTTC.

CDR3 sequence: CASSFESSYEQYV. In DNA form, the CDR3 reads TGTGCCAGCAGCTTTGAGTCCAGCTACGAGCAGTACGTC. This rearrangement joins TRBV7-9 to TRBJ2-7; D is undetermined. The germline V and J ends were trimmed by 3 bases and 3 bases, with 9 bases remaining between them. The CDR3 covers 13 residues. Germline loops: CDR1 SEHNR, CDR2 FQNEAQ (reference sequence).

This chain uses TRBV27 with TRBJ1-1; tentatively, D is TRBD1 (5 bases). V was clipped by 2 bases and J by 3 bases, with 13 bases between them. This CDR3 is built from 15 residues. The germline V gene has CDR1 MNHEY and CDR2 SMNVEV (reference sequence). CDR3 in amino acids: CASSLVGAGYTEAFF. The CDR3 coding sequence is TGTGCCAGCAGTTTAGTTGGGGCAGGATACACTGAAGCTTTCTTT.

CDR3 in amino acids: CASSKRWGGHEAFF. CDR3 DNA sequence: TGTGCCAGTAGTAAACGGTGGGGGGGCCATGAAGCTTTCTTT. This chain uses TRBV19 with TRBJ1-1, with D tentatively TRBD1 (6 bases). CDR3 length: 14 residues. V was trimmed by 4 bases and J by 7 bases, leaving 16 bases between them. Germline loops: CDR1 LNHDA, CDR2 SQIVND (reference sequence). The full variable domain, its missing parts supplied by reference TRBV19 and TRBJ1-1, is DGGITQSPKYLFRKEGQNVTLSCEQNLNHDAMYWYRQDPGQGLRLIYYSQIVNDFQKGDIAEGYSVSREKKESFPLTVTSAQKNPTAFYLCASSKRWGGHEAFFGQGTRLTVV.

The chain combines TRBV9 with TRBJ1-1; TRBD1 matches at 7 bases. V trimming: 3 bases; J trimming: 4 bases; junction bases outside the gene matches: 6. CDR3 size: 14 residues. Germline CDR1 SGDLS, CDR2 YYNGEE. CDR3 residues: CASSANPGGTEAFF. The CDR3 bases are TGTGCCAGCAGCGCGAACCCAGGGGGCACTGAAGCTTTCTTT.

The chain links TRBV5-1 to TRBJ2-3; TRBD1 matches 10 bases. CDR1 and CDR2 from the germline V gene are SGHRS and YFSETQ. Trimming cost V 0 bases and J 0 bases; bases outside gene matches: 4. The length of the CDR3 is 17 residues. The CDR3 reads CASSLEGQGVSTDTQYF. For the CDR3, the DNA is TGCGCCAGCAGCTTGGAAGGACAGGGGGTTAGCACAGATACGCAGTATTTT. Variable domain in full (rest from reference TRBV5-1 and TRBJ2-3): KAGVTQTPRYLIKTRGQQVTLSCSPISGHRSVSWYQQTPGQGLQFLFEYFSETQRNKGNFPGRFSGRQFSNSRSEMNVSTLELGDSALYLCASSLEGQGVSTDTQYFGPGTRLTVL.

This clone was seen a single time. The chain recombines TRBV5-8 with TRBJ1-4; 9 bases map to TRBD1. CDR1 SGHTS and CDR2 YDEGEE come from the germline V gene. The CDR3 extends over 17 amino acids. Trimming cost V 2 bases and J 4 bases; bases outside gene matches: 9. The CDR3 DNA sequence: TGTGCCAGCAGCTTTAACCCTTGGACAGGGGATAATGAAAAACTGTTTTTT. Protein: CASSFNPWTGDNEKLFF.

This sequence joins TRBV13 and TRBJ1-2; 8 bases are shared with TRBD1. Germline trimming cut 7 bases from V and 4 bases from J; bases unmatched to any gene: 11. CDR1 and CDR2 from the germline V gene are PRHDT and FYEKMQ (reference sequence). The CDR3 loop spans 15 amino acids. As DNA, the CDR3 is TGTGCCAGCACTTCCGGGACAGGCGAAATCTATGGCTACACCTTC. Translating gives CASTSGTGEIYGYTF.

The chain has TRBV27 and TRBJ1-2; 7 nucleotides match TRBD1. CDR1 is MNHEY and CDR2 is SMNVEV in the germline V gene (reference sequence). With 2 bases clipped from V and 14 bases from J, the junction kept 11 bases outside the gene matches. This CDR3 contains 13 residues. The CDR3 loop is CASSLVGGSQSTF. The DNA of the CDR3 is TGTGCCAGCAGTTTAGTAGGGGGCTCTCAAAGTACCTTC.

This clone was detected a few times. The chain uses TRBV6-1 and TRBJ1-4, with D tentatively TRBD1 (5 bases). The CDR3 totals 13 residues. Germline V lookup: CDR1 MNHNS, CDR2 SASEGT. The V gene lost 7 bases and the J gene lost 8 bases, with 14 bases spanning the gap. CDR3 DNA: TGTGCCAGCACTACGGGGGGACGGGAAAAACTGTTTTTT. Its translation: CASTTGGREKLFF.

This chain uses TRBV6-1 with TRBJ2-5, with D possibly called TRBD1 or TRBD2 (5 bases each). The CDR3 extends over 13 amino acids. Deletions cut 8 bases from V and 5 bases from J, with 15 bases between. The V gene's germline CDR1 is MNHNS and CDR2 SASEGT. CDR3 DNA sequence: TGTGCCAGCCGGGGCGGCATGTCGGAGACCCAGTACTTC. This sequence encodes CASRGGMSETQYF.

This rearrangement joins TRBV2 to TRBJ1-5, with a weak D call TRBD1 (6 bases). Germline V gene lookup returns CDR1 SNHLY and CDR2 FYNNEI. Trimming took off 6 bases at V and 5 bases at J, with 14 bases between the two ends. The CDR3 covers 14 residues. CDR3 in amino acids: CASRLGQRDQPQHF. CDR3 sequence (DNA): TGTGCCAGCAGGTTAGGACAGAGAGATCAGCCCCAGCATTTT.

This chain links TRBV15 with TRBJ1-4, with TRBD1 matching 7 bases. Germline CDR1 LNHNV, CDR2 YYDKDF (reference sequence). V trimming: 3 bases; J trimming: 5 bases; junction bases outside the gene matches: 9. This CDR3 comprises 16 residues. CDR3 coding DNA: TGTGCCACCAGCAGGGCCAGGGGGGACAGCAATGAAAAACTGTTTTTT. This codes for CATSRARGDSNEKLFF.

The gene calls are TRBV29-1 and TRBJ2-5; D possibly corresponds to TRBD2 (6 bases). The V end was cut by 4 bases, the J end by 4 bases, with 19 bases between. Germline assignment: CDR1 SQVTM and CDR2 ANQGSEA. There are 15 residues in the CDR3. The CDR3 spells CSVVKLGDSGETQYF. The CDR3 DNA reads as TGCAGCGTTGTAAAGCTAGGGGACTCGGGAGAGACCCAGTACTTC.